This TCR beta chain was retrieved from a study of T cell responses to AZD1222 COVID-19 vaccine. Broader study findings: Clonal diversity may have been underestimated in mostly white British donors.

The CDR3 sequence is 12 residues long. The germline V and J ends were trimmed by 6 bases and 8 bases, with 11 bases remaining between them. CDR1 MNHEY and CDR2 SMNVEV come from the germline V gene (reference sequence). TCRdb's table, derived via immunoSEQ multiplex PCR, lists solely in-frame clones and lacks some. This sample has 120,000 to 150,000 clones, with roughly nine tenths found just once. Note on this clone: The antigen remains unidentified.

Source: peripheral blood, taken on day 0 of AZD1222 vaccination. The chain couples TRBV27 to TRBJ2-1, with D tentatively TRBD1 (5 bases). This clonotype was sampled from an adult in good health. CDR3 loop: CASRDRGDEQFF. The CDR3 nucleotides read TGTGCCAGCAGGGATAGGGGTGATGAGCAGTTCTTC.